This TCR beta chain came from a study of identical twins. Points from the study as a whole: Twin pairs had excess sharing that was weaker in beta out-of-frame sequences.

Germline V lookup: CDR1 DFQATT, CDR2 SNEGSKA (reference sequence). V lost 6 bases to trimming and J lost 3 bases; unmatched junction nucleotides: 6. The CDR3 is 14 amino acids. In this sample, this clonotype turned up a few times. Its target is unknown. Each CDR3 protein gets one entry after TCRdb re-called the 5' RACE reads with MiXCR. Among some 760,000 distinct CDR3 sequences listed, 15% to 20% were seen once. The same data also went into a second study, on T cells expressing NK-cell markers.

The rearrangement links TRBV20-1 to TRBJ2-7, with 12 bases identical to TRBD2. The clonotype originates from a woman aged 18-35 years in good health. Source material: PBMCs. The CDR3 DNA reads TGCAGTGCGTGGCGGGGACTAGCGGGCTACGAGCAGTACTTC. This translates into CSAWRGLAGYEQYF.